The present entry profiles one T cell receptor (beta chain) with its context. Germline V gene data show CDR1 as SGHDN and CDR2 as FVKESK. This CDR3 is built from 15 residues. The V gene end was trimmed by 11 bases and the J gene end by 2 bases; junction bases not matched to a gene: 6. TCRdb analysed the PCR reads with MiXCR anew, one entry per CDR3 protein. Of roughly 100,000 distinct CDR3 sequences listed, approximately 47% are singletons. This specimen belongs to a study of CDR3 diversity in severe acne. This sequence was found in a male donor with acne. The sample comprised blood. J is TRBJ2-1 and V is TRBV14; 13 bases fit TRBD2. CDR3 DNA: TGTGCCGGGGGGACTAGCGGGACACCCTACAATGAGCAGTTCTTC. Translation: CAGGTSGTPYNEQFF.